This passage covers 15 T cell receptor beta chains from one sample sequenced in a study of regulatory T cells in long-lasting Graves disease. Construction of TCR beta libraries relied on iRepertoire HTBI primers and on Arm-PCR targeting CDR3 regions. One entry per CDR3 protein results from TCRdb running MiXCR on the multiplex PCR reads. The profile shows roughly 530,000 distinct CDR3 sequences, about 16% of them singletons. Time point: newly diagnosed GD, antithyroid drugs for less than 3 months. Scientists built the TCR library using RNA that was extracted from PBMCs. This sample also appeared in a second study, on T cells in Graves' hyperthyroidism and ophthalmopathy.

The sample in question was peripheral blood mononuclear cells (PBMCs), obtained at new diagnosis, from a patient treated with antithyroid drugs. Receptor source: a middle-aged woman with Graves disease.

The CDR3 DNA is TGCAGCGTTGATTCGGAAGGAAACACCATATATTTT. Its protein product is CSVDSEGNTIYF. The gene calls are TRBV29-1 and TRBJ1-3; no definite D call. V was clipped by 3 bases and J by 4 bases, with 7 bases between them. This CDR3 region has 12 residues. Germline V gene data show CDR1 as SQVTM and CDR2 as ANQGSEA.

This clonotype was observed at least ten times. The chain employs TRBV6-1 and TRBJ2-3; TRBD2 matches at 7 bases. V lost 6 bases and J lost 5; bases outside the gene matches: 5. Germline assignment: CDR1 MNHNS and CDR2 SASEGT. The CDR3 length is 13 residues. CDR3 nucleotide sequence: TGTGCCAGCAGAGCTAGCGGTGAAGATACGCAGTATTTT. The encoded protein is CASRASGEDTQYF.

There are many counts of this clonotype. The chain is built from TRBV12-3 or TRBV12-4 and TRBJ1-1; unclear D gene. CDR3 size: 13 residues. V was trimmed by 5 bases and J by 8 bases, leaving 15 bases between them. The CDR3 DNA is TGTGCCAGCAGTCTTGGCCCCCTTGGGGAAGCTTTCTTT. Amino acids: CASSLGPLGEAFF.

This clonotype has more than one count but fewer than ten. The J gene is TRBJ2-2, the V gene TRBV5-4, with D possibly being TRBD2 (6 bases). V lost 3 bases to trimming and J lost 4 bases, with 19 bases between them. This CDR3 comprises 17 residues. Germline V lookup: CDR1 SGHNT, CDR2 YYREEE (reference sequence). The chain's CDR3 is CASSYTPGTLGTGELFF. CDR3 sequence (DNA): TGTGCCAGCAGCTATACCCCCGGGACTCTCGGCACCGGGGAGCTGTTTTTT.

This clonotype appeared a few times. V is TRBV6-2 or TRBV6-3 and J is TRBJ2-5, with 8 positions matching TRBD2. This CDR3 region has 15 residues. The germline gives CDR1 MNHEY, CDR2 SVGEGT. The junction had 10 bases not matched to a gene; V was cut back by 5 bases and J by 5 bases. Written as DNA, the CDR3 is TGTGCCAGCAGTGAAGCGAAGCGGGGGAGGGAGACCCAGTACTTC. It yields the protein CASSEAKRGRETQYF.

The chain joins TRBV7-8 to TRBJ1-2; D is possibly TRBD1 (5 bases). V was pared by 5 bases and J by 1 base, with 14 bases between. This CDR3 has 15 amino acids. Germline V gene lookup returns CDR1 SGHVS and CDR2 FQNEAQ. CDR3 sequence (DNA): TGTGCCAGCAGCGGGACCGGGACGGATAACTATGGCTACACCTTC. It codes for CASSGTGTDNYGYTF.

This clonotype came up a few times. The rearrangement uses TRBV25-1 and TRBJ1-2; no reliable D call. V was clipped by 0 bases and J by 1 base, with 6 bases between them. Germline values: CDR1 MGHDK, CDR2 SYGVNS. This CDR3 comprises 14 residues. CDR3 loop: CASSEYDLNYGYTF. The CDR3, as DNA: TGTGCCAGCAGTGAATATGACCTTAACTATGGCTACACCTTC.

The chain is built from TRBV10-2 and TRBJ1-4, with 12 bases aligning to TRBD1. This CDR3 has 17 residues. J was trimmed by 8 bases and V by 0 bases; bases with no gene match: 7. Germline V gives CDR1 WSHSY, CDR2 SAAADI. CDR3 residues: CASSESGLGTGGEKLFF. The CDR3 DNA reads as TGCGCCAGCAGTGAGTCGGGGCTAGGGACAGGGGGCGAAAAACTGTTTTTT.

V gene TRBV2 combines with J gene TRBJ1-3; D unclear. Trimming shortened V by 4 bases and J by 9 bases, and 7 bases separated the two germline ends. The CDR3 loop spans 11 amino acids. CDR1 SNHLY and CDR2 FYNNEI come from the germline V gene. CDR3: CASSGGITIYF. CDR3 sequence (DNA): TGTGCCAGCAGTGGTGGTATCACCATATATTTT. The full variable domain, completed using reference TRBV2 and TRBJ1-3, is EPEVTQTPSHQVTQMGQEVILRCVPISNHLYFYWYRQILGQKVEFLVSFYNNEISEKSEIFDDQFSVERPDGSNFTLKIRSTKLEDSAMYFCASSGGITIYFGEGSWLTVV.

The chain links TRBV20-1 to TRBJ1-6; no firm D call. V dropped 0 bases and J dropped 3 bases, with 18 bases sitting between them. Looked up from germline, CDR1 is DFQATT and CDR2 is SNEGSKA (reference sequence). CDR3 length: 18 amino acids. The CDR3 DNA sequence: TGCAGTGCTAGAGATCTAGAGACGGAGGCTATCTATAATTCACCCCTCCACTTT. The encoded protein is CSARDLETEAIYNSPLHF.

This clonotype was counted many times. The genes are TRBV20-1 and TRBJ1-2, with D possibly matching TRBD1 (6 bases). The CDR3 runs 11 residues. Trimming pared 3 bases from V and 6 bases from J, leaving 8 bases between. CDR1 and CDR2 from the germline V gene are DFQATT and SNEGSKA (reference sequence). The CDR3 sequence: CSARTGDGYTF. CDR3 nucleotide sequence: TGCAGTGCTAGGACAGGTGATGGCTACACCTTC.

This clonotype was observed at least ten times. The V and J genes are TRBV2 and TRBJ1-5, with D perhaps matching TRBD1 (6 bases). V lost 5 bases to trimming and J lost 0 bases, with 14 bases between them. The CDR3 sequence is 16 residues long. CDR1 is SNHLY and CDR2 is FYNNEI in the germline V gene. The CDR3: CASSYGGQNSNQPQHF. The CDR3 bases are TGTGCCAGCAGTTACGGAGGACAGAATAGCAATCAGCCCCAGCATTTT. Together with reference TRBV2 and TRBJ1-5, the CDR3 gives the full variable domain: EPEVTQTPSHQVTQMGQEVILRCVPISNHLYFYWYRQILGQKVEFLVSFYNNEISEKSEIFDDQFSVERPDGSNFTLKIRSTKLEDSAMYFCASSYGGQNSNQPQHFGDGTRLSIL.

This clonotype has more than one count but fewer than ten. V usage is TRBV7-9 and J usage is TRBJ2-7; 9 positions agree with TRBD1. The CDR3 is 15 residues long. Per germline, CDR1 SEHNR and CDR2 FQNEAQ (reference sequence). The ends lost 6 bases at V and 1 base at J; junction bases unmatched: 7. The CDR3 DNA follows: TGTGCCAGCAGGAGGTTAGGGACAGGGTCCTACGAGCAGTACTTC. Protein: CASRRLGTGSYEQYF.

CDR3 nucleotides: TGTGCCACCAGCAGAAGGACAGGGGGCCCGGGCGGCTACACCTTC. It translates to CATSRRTGGPGGYTF. The chain is built from TRBV15 and TRBJ1-2, with 11 bases that match TRBD1. The CDR3 sequence is 15 residues long. Looked up from germline, CDR1 is LNHNV and CDR2 is YYDKDF (reference sequence). V shed 2 bases and J 8 bases; nucleotides not matched to a gene: 7.

In its sample, this clonotype was seen many times. The rearrangement joins TRBV6-2 or TRBV6-3 to TRBJ2-1; 9 bases map to TRBD1. This CDR3 comprises 13 residues. The V and J ends lost 6 bases and 8 bases, in that order; junction bases with no gene match: 5. Germline V gene sequence: CDR1 MNHEY, CDR2 SVGEGT. The CDR3 region has the DNA TGTGCCAGCAGCCGTGGACAGGGGTATGAGCAGTTCTTC. As protein: CASSRGQGYEQFF.